This T cell receptor (beta chain) came from a study of shared clonotypes between healthy human individuals. At the level of the study: Serving as donors were a couple of women and a few men, whose ages spanned 18 to 49.

Sequencing was performed with immunoSEQ multiplex PCR; in TCRdb, only in-frame clones are kept and a portion is missing. The sample consists of 520,000 or so clones, 60% to 85% of them appearing once. Sequenced input: PBMCs. The receptor was derived from a woman aged 40 to 50 in good health. Some clones in this sample may be carry-over from other donors' samples.

The CDR3 DNA reads as TGTGCCAGCAGTACGATCTACGAGCAGTACTTC. Translation: CASSTIYEQYF. The chain combines TRBV25-1 with TRBJ2-7; D ambiguous. CDR3 length equals 11 residues. V was cut by 5 bases and J by 3 bases, with 5 bases left in between. Germline V gives CDR1 MGHDK, CDR2 SYGVNS.